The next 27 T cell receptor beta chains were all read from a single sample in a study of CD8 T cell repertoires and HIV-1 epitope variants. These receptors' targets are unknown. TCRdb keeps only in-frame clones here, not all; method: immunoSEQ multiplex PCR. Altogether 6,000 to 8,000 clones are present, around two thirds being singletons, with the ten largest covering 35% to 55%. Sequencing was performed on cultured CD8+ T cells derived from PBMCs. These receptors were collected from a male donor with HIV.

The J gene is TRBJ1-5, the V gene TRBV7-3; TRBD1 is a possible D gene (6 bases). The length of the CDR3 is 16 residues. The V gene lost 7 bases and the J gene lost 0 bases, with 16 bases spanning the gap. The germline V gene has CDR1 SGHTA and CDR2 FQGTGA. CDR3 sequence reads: CASTSSTGFSNQPQHF. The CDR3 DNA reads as TGTGCCAGCACCAGTAGTACAGGGTTTAGCAATCAGCCCCAGCATTTT.

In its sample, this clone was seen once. CDR3 protein: CASSLAKAGELADTQYF. CDR3 sequence (DNA): TGCGCCAGCAGCTTGGCCAAAGCGGGAGAATTGGCAGATACGCAGTATTTT. This chain connects TRBV5-1 to TRBJ2-3, with 8 bases that match TRBD2. Germline V CDR1 and CDR2: SGHRS, YFSETQ. The V gene end was trimmed by 0 bases and the J gene end by 4 bases; junction bases not matched to a gene: 10. This CDR3 has 17 residues.

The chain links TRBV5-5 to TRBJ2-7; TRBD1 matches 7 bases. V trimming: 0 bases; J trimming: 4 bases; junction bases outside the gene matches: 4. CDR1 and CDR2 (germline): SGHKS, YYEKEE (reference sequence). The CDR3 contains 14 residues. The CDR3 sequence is CASSLEGAGYEQYF. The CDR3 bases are TGTGCCAGCAGCTTGGAGGGGGCAGGGTACGAGCAGTACTTC.

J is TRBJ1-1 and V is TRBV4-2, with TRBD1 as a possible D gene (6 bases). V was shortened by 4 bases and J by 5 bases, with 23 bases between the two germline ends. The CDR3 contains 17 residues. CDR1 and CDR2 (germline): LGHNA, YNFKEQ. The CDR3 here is CASSPRGMGASRTEAFF. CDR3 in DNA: TGTGCCAGCAGCCCCCGGGGGATGGGGGCATCGAGAACTGAAGCTTTCTTT.

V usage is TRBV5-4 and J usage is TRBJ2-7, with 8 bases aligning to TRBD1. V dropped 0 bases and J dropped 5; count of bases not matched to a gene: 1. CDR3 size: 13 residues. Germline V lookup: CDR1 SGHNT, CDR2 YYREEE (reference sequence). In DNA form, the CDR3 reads TGTGCCAGCAGCTTGGGACAGGGGAACGAGCAGTACTTC. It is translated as CASSLGQGNEQYF.

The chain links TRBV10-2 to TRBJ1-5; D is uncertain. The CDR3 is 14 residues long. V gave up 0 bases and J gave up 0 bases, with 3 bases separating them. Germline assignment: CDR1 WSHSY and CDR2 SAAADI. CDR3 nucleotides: TGCGCCAGCAGTGAGTCTGGTAGCAATCAGCCCCAGCATTTT. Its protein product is CASSESGSNQPQHF.

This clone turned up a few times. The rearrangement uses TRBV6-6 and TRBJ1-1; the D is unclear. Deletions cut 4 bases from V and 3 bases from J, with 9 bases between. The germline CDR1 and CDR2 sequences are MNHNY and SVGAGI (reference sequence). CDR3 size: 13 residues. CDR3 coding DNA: TGTGCCAGCAGTTTAGTCGGATACACTGAAGCTTTCTTT. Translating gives CASSLVGYTEAFF.

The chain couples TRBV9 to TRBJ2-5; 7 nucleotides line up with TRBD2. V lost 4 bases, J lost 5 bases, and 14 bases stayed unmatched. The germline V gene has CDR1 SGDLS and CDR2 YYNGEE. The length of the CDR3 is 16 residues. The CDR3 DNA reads TGTGCCAGCAGCAAAAGGAGGGCGGGAGAATGGGAGACCCAGTACTTC. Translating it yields CASSKRRAGEWETQYF.

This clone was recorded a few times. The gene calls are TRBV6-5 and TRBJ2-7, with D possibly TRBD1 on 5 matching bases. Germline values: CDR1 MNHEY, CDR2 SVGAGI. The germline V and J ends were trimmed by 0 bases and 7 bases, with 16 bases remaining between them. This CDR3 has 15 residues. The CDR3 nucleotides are TGTGCCAGCAGTTACTCGCGACAGTCGTCCTGGGAGCAGTACTTC. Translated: CASSYSRQSSWEQYF.

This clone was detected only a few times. The CDR3 region has the DNA TGTGCCAGCAGTTTATTGACAGGGAGTGGCTACACCTTC. Translating gives CASSLLTGSGYTF. The chain recombines TRBV27 with TRBJ1-2; TRBD1 matches 7 bases. The V and J ends lost 1 base and 7 bases, in that order; junction bases with no gene match: 3. The CDR3 extends over 13 amino acids. CDR1 MNHEY and CDR2 SMNVEV come from the germline V gene (reference sequence).

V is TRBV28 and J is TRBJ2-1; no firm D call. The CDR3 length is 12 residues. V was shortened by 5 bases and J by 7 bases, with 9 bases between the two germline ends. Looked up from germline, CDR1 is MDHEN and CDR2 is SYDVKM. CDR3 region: CASSPNFNEQFF. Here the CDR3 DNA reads TGTGCCAGCAGTCCCAACTTTAATGAGCAGTTCTTC.

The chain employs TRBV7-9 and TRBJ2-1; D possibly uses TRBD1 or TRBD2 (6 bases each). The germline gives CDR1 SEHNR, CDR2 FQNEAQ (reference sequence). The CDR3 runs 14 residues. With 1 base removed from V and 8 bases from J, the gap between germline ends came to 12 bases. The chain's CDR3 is CASSLVGASDEQFF. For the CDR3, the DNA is TGTGCCAGCAGCTTAGTGGGGGCTAGCGATGAGCAGTTCTTC.

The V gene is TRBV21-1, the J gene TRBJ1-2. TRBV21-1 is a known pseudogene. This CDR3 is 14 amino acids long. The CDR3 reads CASSKKFRDYGYTF. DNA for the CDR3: TGTGCCAGCAGCAAAAAGTTCCGGGACTATGGCTACACCTTC.

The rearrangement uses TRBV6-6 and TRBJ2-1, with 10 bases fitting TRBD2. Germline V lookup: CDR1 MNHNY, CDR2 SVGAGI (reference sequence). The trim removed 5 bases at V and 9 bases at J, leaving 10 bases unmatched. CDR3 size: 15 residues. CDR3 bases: TGTGCCAGCAGTATCCTAGCGGGAGCACCTGTTGAGCAGTTCTTC. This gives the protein CASSILAGAPVEQFF.

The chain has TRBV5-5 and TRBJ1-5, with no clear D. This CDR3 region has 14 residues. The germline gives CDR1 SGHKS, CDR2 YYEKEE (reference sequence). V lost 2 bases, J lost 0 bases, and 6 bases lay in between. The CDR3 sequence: CASSFSGSNQPQHF. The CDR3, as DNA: TGTGCCAGCAGCTTTTCGGGTAGCAATCAGCCCCAGCATTTT.

CDR3 nucleotide sequence: TGTGCCAGCAGTTTAAGTCCGTTGAACACTGAAGCTTTCTTT. It codes for CASSLSPLNTEAFF. The V gene is TRBV27, the J gene TRBJ1-1; no clear D. V lost 2 bases and J lost 0, with 7 bases in between. The V gene's germline CDR1 is MNHEY and CDR2 SMNVEV (reference sequence). The CDR3 has 14 amino acids.

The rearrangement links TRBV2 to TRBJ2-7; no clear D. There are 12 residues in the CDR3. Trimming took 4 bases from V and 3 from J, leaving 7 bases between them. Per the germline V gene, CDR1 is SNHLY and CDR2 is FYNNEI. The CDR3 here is CASSVQSYEQYF. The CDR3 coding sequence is TGTGCCAGCAGTGTTCAGAGCTACGAGCAGTACTTC.

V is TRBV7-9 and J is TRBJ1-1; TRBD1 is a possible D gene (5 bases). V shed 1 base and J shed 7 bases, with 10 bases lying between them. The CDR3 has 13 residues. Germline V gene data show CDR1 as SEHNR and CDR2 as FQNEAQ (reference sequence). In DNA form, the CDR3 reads TGTGCCAGCAGCTTAGATCCAGGGATTGAAGCTTTCTTT. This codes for CASSLDPGIEAFF. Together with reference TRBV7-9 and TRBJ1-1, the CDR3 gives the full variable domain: DTGVSQNPRHKITKRGQNVTFRCDPISEHNRLYWYRQTLGQGPEFLTYFQNEAQLEKSRLLSDRFSAERPKGSFSTLEIQRTEQGDSAMYLCASSLDPGIEAFFGQGTRLTVV.

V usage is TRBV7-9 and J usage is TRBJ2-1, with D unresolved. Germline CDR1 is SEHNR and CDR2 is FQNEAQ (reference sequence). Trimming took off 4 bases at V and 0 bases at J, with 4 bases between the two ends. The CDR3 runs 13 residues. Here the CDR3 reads CASSSSSYNEQFF. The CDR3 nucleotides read TGTGCCAGCAGCTCTAGCTCCTACAATGAGCAGTTCTTC.

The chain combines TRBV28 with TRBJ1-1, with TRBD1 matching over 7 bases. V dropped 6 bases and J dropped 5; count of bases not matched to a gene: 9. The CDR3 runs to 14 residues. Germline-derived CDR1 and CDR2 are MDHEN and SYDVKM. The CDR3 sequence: CASSPGGETTEAFF. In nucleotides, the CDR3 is TGTGCCAGCAGCCCAGGGGGGGAGACTACTGAAGCTTTCTTT.

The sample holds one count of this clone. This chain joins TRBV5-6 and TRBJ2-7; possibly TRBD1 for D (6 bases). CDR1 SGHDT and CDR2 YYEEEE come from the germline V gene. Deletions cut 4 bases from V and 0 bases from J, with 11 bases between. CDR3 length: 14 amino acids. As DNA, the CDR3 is TGTGCCAGCAGCGTACAGGGTATCTCCTACGAGCAGTACTTC. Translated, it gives CASSVQGISYEQYF.

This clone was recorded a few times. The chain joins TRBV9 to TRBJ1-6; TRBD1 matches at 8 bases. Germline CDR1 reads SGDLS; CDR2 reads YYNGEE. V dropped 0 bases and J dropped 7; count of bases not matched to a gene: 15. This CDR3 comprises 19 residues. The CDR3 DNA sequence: TGTGCCAGCAGCGTAGACAAAGGGACAGGCTCTGGGGGGAATTCACCCCTCCACTTT. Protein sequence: CASSVDKGTGSGGNSPLHF.

The CDR3 protein is CASSLEGTGNTIYF. CDR3 bases: TGTGCCAGCAGCTTAGAGGGTACGGGAAACACCATATATTTT. This chain links TRBV7-8 with TRBJ1-3, with D hard to call. This CDR3 contains 14 residues. Trimming pared 1 base from V and 4 bases from J, leaving 8 bases between. Germline loops: CDR1 SGHVS, CDR2 FQNEAQ. The entire variable domain, with the rest obtained from reference TRBV7-8 and TRBJ1-3, is as follows: GAGVSQSPRYKVAKRGQDVALRCDPISGHVSLFWYQQALGQGPEFLTYFQNEAQLDKSGLPSDRFFAERPEGSVSTLKIQRTQQEDSAVYLCASSLEGTGNTIYFGEGSWLTVV.

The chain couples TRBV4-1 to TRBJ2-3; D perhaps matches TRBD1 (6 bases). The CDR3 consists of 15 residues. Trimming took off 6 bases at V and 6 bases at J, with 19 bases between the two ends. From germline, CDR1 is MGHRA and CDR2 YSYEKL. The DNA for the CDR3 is TGCGCCAGCAGAGGGTCAGGGGCAGGTTTGGATACGCAGTATTTT. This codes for CASRGSGAGLDTQYF.

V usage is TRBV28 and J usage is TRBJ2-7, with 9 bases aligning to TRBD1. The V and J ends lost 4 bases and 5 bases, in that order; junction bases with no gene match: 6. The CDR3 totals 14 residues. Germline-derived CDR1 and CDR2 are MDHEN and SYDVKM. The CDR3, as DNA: TGTGCCAGCAGTTCCCGGGGGACAGGGAACGAGCAGTACTTC. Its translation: CASSSRGTGNEQYF.

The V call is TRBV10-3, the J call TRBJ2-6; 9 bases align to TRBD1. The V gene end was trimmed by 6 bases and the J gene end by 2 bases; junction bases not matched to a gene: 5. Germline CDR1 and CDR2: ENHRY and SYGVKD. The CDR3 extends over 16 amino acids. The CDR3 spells CAIRTGDRAGANVLTF. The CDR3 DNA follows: TGTGCCATCAGGACCGGGGACAGGGCTGGGGCCAACGTCCTGACTTTC.

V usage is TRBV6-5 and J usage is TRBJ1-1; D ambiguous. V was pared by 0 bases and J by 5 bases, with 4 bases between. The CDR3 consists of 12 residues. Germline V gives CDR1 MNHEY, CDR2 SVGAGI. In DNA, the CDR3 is TGTGCCAGCAGTTACTCAAGGACTGAAGCTTTCTTT. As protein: CASSYSRTEAFF.